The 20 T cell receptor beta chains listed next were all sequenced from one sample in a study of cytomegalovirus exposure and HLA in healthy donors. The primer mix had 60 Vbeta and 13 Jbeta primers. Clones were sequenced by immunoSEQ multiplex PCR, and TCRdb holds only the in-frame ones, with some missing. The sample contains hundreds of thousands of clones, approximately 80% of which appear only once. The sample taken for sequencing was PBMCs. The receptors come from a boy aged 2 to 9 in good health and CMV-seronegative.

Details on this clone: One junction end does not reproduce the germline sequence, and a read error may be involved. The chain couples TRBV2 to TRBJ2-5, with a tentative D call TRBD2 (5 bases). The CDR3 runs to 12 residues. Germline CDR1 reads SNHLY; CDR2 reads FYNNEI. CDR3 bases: TGTGCCAGCAGTGAGGTCGAGCGGCGGTTGGACTTC. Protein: CASSEVERRLDF.

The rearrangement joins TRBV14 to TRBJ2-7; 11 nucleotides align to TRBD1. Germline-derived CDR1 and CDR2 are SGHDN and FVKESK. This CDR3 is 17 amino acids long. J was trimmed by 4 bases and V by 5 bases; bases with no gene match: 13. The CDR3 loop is CASSSDRGQVFGYEQYF. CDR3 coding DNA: TGTGCCAGCAGCTCGGACAGGGGGCAGGTCTTTGGGTACGAGCAGTACTTC.

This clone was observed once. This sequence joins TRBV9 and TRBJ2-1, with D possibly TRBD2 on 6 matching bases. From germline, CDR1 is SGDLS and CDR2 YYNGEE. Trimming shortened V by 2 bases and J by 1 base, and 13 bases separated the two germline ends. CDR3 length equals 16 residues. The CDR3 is CASSVGGIKSYNEQFF. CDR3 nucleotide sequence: TGTGCCAGCAGCGTCGGGGGTATTAAGTCCTACAATGAGCAGTTCTTC. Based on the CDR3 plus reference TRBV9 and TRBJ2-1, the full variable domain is DSGVTQTPKHLITATGQRVTLRCSPRSGDLSVYWYQQSLDQGLQFLIQYYNGEERAKGNILERFSAQQFPDLHSELNLSSLELGDSALYFCASSVGGIKSYNEQFFGPGTRLTVL.

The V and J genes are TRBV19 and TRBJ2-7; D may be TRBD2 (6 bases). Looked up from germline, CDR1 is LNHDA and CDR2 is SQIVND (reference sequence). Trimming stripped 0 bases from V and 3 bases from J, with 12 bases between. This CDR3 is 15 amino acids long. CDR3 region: CASSIDASVHYEQYF. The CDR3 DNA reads TGTGCCAGTAGTATAGACGCTAGCGTGCACTACGAGCAGTACTTC.

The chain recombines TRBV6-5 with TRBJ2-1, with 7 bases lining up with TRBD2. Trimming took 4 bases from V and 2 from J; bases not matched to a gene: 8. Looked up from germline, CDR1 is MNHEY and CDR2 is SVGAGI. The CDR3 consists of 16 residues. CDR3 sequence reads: CASSLSGTIPYNEQFF. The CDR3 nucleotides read TGTGCCAGCAGTTTAAGCGGGACTATCCCCTACAATGAGCAGTTCTTC.

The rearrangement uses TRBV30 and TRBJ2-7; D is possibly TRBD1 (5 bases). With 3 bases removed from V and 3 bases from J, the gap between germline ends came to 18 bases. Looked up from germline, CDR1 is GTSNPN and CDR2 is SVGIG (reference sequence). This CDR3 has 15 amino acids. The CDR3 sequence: CAWRTRTNDLYEQYF. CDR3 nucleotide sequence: TGTGCCTGGAGAACCAGGACAAATGACCTCTACGAGCAGTACTTC.

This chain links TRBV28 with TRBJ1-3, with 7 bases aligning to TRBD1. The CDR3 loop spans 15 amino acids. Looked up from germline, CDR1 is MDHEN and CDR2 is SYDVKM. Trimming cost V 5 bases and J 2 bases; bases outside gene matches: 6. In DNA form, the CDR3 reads TGTGCCAGCAGTCCCCACCAGGGGGCTGGAAACACCATATATTTT. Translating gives CASSPHQGAGNTIYF.

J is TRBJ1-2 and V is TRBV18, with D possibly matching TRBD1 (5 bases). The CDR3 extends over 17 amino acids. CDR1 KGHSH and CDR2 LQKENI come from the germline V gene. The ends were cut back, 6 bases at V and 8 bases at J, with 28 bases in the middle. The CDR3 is CASSLGPRDPEEGGYTF. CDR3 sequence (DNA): TGTGCCAGCTCCTTGGGGCCCCGGGATCCGGAGGAGGGAGGCTACACCTTC.

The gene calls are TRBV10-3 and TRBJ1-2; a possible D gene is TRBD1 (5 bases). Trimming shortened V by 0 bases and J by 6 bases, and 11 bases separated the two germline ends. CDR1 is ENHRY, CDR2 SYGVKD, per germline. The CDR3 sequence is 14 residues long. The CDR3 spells CAISESGEGDGYTF. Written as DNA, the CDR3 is TGTGCCATCAGTGAGTCTGGGGAAGGGGATGGCTACACCTTC.

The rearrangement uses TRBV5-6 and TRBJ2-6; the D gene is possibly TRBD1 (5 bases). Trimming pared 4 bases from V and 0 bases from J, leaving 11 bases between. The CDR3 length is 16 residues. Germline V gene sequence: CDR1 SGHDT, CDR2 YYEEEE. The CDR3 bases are TGTGCCAGCAGCCCGGACACCTCCTCTGGGGCCAACGTCCTGACTTTC. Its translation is CASSPDTSSGANVLTF.

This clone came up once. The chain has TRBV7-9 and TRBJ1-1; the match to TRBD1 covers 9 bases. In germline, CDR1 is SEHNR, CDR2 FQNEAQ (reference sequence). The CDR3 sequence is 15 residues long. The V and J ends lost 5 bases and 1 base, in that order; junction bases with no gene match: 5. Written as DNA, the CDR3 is TGTGCCAGCAGCAGGGACAGGGTAGGGAACACTGAAGCTTTCTTT. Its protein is CASSRDRVGNTEAFF.

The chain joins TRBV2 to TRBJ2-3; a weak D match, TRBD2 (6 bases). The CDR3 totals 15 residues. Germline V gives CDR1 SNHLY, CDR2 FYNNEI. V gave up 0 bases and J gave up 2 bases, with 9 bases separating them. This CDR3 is CASSEAPGATDTQYF. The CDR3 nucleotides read TGTGCCAGCAGTGAAGCGCCGGGAGCCACAGATACGCAGTATTTT. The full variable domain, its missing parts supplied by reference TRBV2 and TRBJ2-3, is EPEVTQTPSHQVTQMGQEVILRCVPISNHLYFYWYRQILGQKVEFLVSFYNNEISEKSEIFDDQFSVERPDGSNFTLKIRSTKLEDSAMYFCASSEAPGATDTQYFGPGTRLTVL.

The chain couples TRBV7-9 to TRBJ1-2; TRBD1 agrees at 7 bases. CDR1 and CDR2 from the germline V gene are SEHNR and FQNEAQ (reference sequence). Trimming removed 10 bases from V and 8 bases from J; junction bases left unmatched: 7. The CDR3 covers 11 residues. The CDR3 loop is CAIFVGGGYTF. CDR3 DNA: TGTGCCATTTTTGTAGGGGGCGGCTACACCTTC.

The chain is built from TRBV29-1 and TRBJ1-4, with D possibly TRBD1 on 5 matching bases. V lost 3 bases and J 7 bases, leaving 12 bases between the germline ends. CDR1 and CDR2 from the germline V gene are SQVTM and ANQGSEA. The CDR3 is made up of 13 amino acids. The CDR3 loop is CSVEGQGGEKLFF. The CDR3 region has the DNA TGCAGCGTTGAGGGTCAGGGTGGTGAAAAACTGTTTTTT. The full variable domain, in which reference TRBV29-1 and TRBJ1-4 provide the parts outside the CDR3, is SAVISQKPSRDICQRGTSLTIQCQVDSQVTMMFWYRQQPGQSLTLIATANQGSEATYESGFVIDKFPISRPNLTFSTLTVSNMSPEDSSIYLCSVEGQGGEKLFFGSGTQLSVL.

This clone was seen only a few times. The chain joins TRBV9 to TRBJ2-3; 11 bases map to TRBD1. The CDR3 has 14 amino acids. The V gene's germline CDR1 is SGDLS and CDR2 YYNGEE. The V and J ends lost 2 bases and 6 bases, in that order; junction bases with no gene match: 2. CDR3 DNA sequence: TGTGCCAGCAGCGTGGACAGGGGGCTGGATACGCAGTATTTT. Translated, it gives CASSVDRGLDTQYF. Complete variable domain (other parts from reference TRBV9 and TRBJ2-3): DSGVTQTPKHLITATGQRVTLRCSPRSGDLSVYWYQQSLDQGLQFLIQYYNGEERAKGNILERFSAQQFPDLHSELNLSSLELGDSALYFCASSVDRGLDTQYFGPGTRLTVL.

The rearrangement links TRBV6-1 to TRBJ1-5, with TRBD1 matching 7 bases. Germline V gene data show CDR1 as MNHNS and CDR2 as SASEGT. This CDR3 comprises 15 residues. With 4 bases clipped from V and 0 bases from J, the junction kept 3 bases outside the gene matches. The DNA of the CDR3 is TGTGCCAGCAGTGCTGGGACAGATAGCAATCAGCCCCAGCATTTT. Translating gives CASSAGTDSNQPQHF.

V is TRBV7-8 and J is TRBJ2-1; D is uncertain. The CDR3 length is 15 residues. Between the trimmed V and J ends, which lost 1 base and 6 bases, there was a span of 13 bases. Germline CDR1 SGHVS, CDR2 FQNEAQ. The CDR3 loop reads CASSLVQVLGNEQFF. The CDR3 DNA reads TGTGCCAGCAGCTTAGTCCAGGTCCTGGGCAATGAGCAGTTCTTC.

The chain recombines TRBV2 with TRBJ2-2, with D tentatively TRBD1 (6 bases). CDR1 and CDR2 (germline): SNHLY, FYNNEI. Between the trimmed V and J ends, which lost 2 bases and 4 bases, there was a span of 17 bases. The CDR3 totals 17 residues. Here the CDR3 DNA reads TGTGCCAGCAGTGAATTTACGGACAGTCGTGGCACCGGGGAGCTGTTTTTT. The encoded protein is CASSEFTDSRGTGELFF.

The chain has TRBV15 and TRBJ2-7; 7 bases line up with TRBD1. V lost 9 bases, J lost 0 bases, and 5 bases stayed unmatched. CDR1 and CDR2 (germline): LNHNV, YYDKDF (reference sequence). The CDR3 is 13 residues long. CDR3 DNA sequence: TGTGCCACTCCTCCAGGGGGCTCCTACGAGCAGTACTTC. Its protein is CATPPGGSYEQYF.

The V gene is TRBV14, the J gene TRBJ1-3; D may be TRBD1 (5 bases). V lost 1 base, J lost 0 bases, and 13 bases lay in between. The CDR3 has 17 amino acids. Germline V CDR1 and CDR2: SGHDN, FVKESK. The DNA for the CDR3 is TGTGCCAGCAGCCAAGGGTGGGGCCCGAGCTCTGGAAACACCATATATTTT. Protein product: CASSQGWGPSSGNTIYF.